Listed below are T cell receptor beta chains from one sample, sequenced in a study of cytomegalovirus exposure and HLA in healthy donors. The assay was immunoSEQ multiplex PCR, and TCRdb's table has in-frame clones only and misses some. The profile shows some 130,000 clones, approximately 80% of them singletons. The sequenced material came from PBMCs. Receptor source: a man aged 30 to 45 in good health and CMV-seronegative. Each CDR3 is given with its conserved first and last residue. D genes are given only for firm matches. Clone sizes are given selectively: once, few, many, or a class where the clone is expanded.

CASSNQGYEQYF TGTGCCAGCAGTAACCAGGGATACGAGCAGTACTTC TRBV6-6 NA TRBJ2-7 NA
CASSKALSAGRNQPQHF TGTGCCAGCAGCAAAGCGCTTTCGGCAGGTAGAAATCAGCCCCAGCATTTT TRBV21-1 NA TRBJ1-5 NA
CASSFSGRASGELFF TGTGCCAGCAGTTTTAGCGGGAGGGCCTCCGGGGAGCTGTTTTTT TRBV2 TRBD2 TRBJ2-2 NA
CASSAGHYGYEQYF TGTGCCAGCAGTGCCGGACACTATGGCTACGAGCAGTACTTC TRBV2 NA TRBJ2-7 NA
CATSGENGQGVTEAFF TGTGCCACCAGCGGCGAGAACGGACAGGGTGTTACTGAAGCTTTCTTT TRBV15 TRBD1 TRBJ1-1 NA
CASSLEGTSGKGEQFF TGTGCCAGCAGCTTAGAAGGGACTAGCGGGAAGGGTGAGCAGTTCTTC TRBV7-3 TRBD2 TRBJ2-1 NA
CASRKTGGGNTEAFF TGTGCCAGCAGGAAAACAGGGGGAGGGAACACTGAAGCTTTCTTT TRBV6-5 TRBD1 TRBJ1-1 NA
CASSVMTGVNTEAFF TGTGCCAGCAGTGTAATGACAGGAGTTAACACTGAAGCTTTCTTT TRBV6-1 NA TRBJ1-1 NA
CATSRQTSGPYNEQFF TGTGCCACCAGCAGGCAAACTAGCGGTCCCTACAATGAGCAGTTCTTC TRBV15 TRBD2 TRBJ2-1 NA
CASSLPGQGDTEAFF TGTGCCAGCAGTTTGCCGGGACAGGGGGACACTGAAGCTTTCTTT TRBV28 TRBD1 TRBJ1-1 NA
CASSFRVGTGELFF TGTGCTAGCAGCTTCAGGGTTGGGACCGGGGAGCTGTTTTTT TRBV7-7 NA TRBJ2-2 NA
CASSWTGHYEQYF TGTGCCAGCAGTTGGACAGGACACTACGAGCAGTACTTC TRBV7-8 TRBD1 TRBJ2-7 NA
CASSQGQGNSYEQYF TGCGCCAGCAGCCAGGGACAGGGCAACTCCTACGAGCAGTACTTC TRBV5-1 TRBD1 TRBJ2-7 NA
CASNLGVLSSYEQYF TGTGCCAGCAACCTCGGGGTTCTCAGCTCCTACGAGCAGTACTTC TRBV7-8 NA TRBJ2-7 NA
CAIQGGGFEKITDTQYF TGTGCCATACAAGGGGGCGGATTTGAAAAGATCACAGATACGCAGTATTTT TRBV2 TRBD1 TRBJ2-3 NA
CASSITGAYNEQFF TGTGCCAGTAGTATTACCGGGGCCTACAATGAGCAGTTCTTC TRBV19 NA TRBJ2-1 NA
CASSLQGEDTIYF TGTGCCAGCAGTTTACAGGGGGAAGACACCATATATTTT TRBV25-1 TRBD1 TRBJ1-3 few
CASSPRYRGGGGYTF TGTGCCAGCAGCCCCCGGTACCGGGGGGGCGGTGGCTACACCTTC TRBV6-5 NA TRBJ1-2 NA
CASSPSTGGFIYGYTF TGCGCCAGCAGCCCCTCGACAGGGGGTTTCATCTATGGCTACACCTTC TRBV4-1 TRBD1 TRBJ1-2 NA
CASREGAHTNTEAFF TGTGCCAGCCGTGAAGGGGCCCATACGAACACTGAAGCTTTCTTT TRBV6-1 NA TRBJ1-1 few
CASSPASGLSYEQYF TGTGCCAGCAGCCCGGCTAGCGGGCTTTCCTACGAGCAGTACTTC TRBV11-3 TRBD2 TRBJ2-7 NA
CASSERDRDTEAFF TGTGCCAGCAGTGAAAGGGACAGGGACACTGAAGCTTTCTTT TRBV2 TRBD1 TRBJ1-1 once
CASRRDSATYEQYF TGTGCCAGCCGGAGGGACTCGGCCACCTACGAGCAGTACTTC TRBV28 NA TRBJ2-7 once
CASSLLAGAAGTFETQYF TGTGCCAGCAGCTTATTAGCGGGAGCTGCGGGGACGTTTGAGACCCAGTACTTC TRBV5-6 TRBD2 TRBJ2-5 NA
CASRQLADYEQYF TGTGCCAGCAGACAACTAGCCGACTACGAGCAGTACTTC TRBV2 NA TRBJ2-7 NA
CASSSGQGRDNEQFF TGTGCTAGCAGCTCGGGGCAGGGGAGAGACAATGAGCAGTTCTTC TRBV7-7 NA TRBJ2-1 NA
CASSVGGLALTDTQYF TGTGCCAGCAGCGTAGGAGGGCTAGCGCTCACAGATACGCAGTATTTT TRBV9 NA TRBJ2-3 NA
CASSYSGSSYNEQFF TGTGCCAGCAGTTATAGCGGGAGCTCCTACAATGAGCAGTTCTTC TRBV7-3 TRBD2 TRBJ2-1 NA
CASSVGSGNNEQFF TGTGCCAGCAGCGTAGGAAGCGGAAACAATGAGCAGTTCTTC TRBV9 NA TRBJ2-1 NA
CASSLVSGGSTEAFF TGCGCCAGCAGCTTGGTTTCAGGGGGATCCACTGAAGCTTTCTTT TRBV5-1 TRBD1 TRBJ1-1 once